This entry is about one TCR beta chain. This entry belongs to a study of blood T cell repertoires in COVID-19. Study-wide background: Some COVID-19 samples were acute and others convalescent; all came from the United States, Italy and Spain. T cells, B-cell-depleted T cells, or PBMCs provided the cDNA or gDNA that served as material.

The CDR3 length is 13 residues. Germline values: CDR1 SGHRS, CDR2 YFSETQ. The germline V and J ends were trimmed by 3 bases and 6 bases, with 12 bases remaining between them. Recruited during active infection, patients (from Seattle) were subsequently followed longitudinally. Some clones are missing from TCRdb's copy, which holds only in-frame ones; the method was immunoSEQ multiplex PCR. The sample includes about 160,000 clones, around nine tenths seen only once; the top ten take approximately 10%. Sequenced: peripheral blood. The clonotype was recovered from a woman in her seventies with COVID-19, enrolled during active disease. The chain carries TRBV5-1 and TRBJ1-1, with a tentative D call TRBD1 (6 bases). CDR3 loop: CASSSQGSAEAFF. CDR3 nucleotide sequence: TGCGCCAGCAGCTCACAGGGTTCCGCTGAAGCTTTCTTT.